Presented here are 29 T cell receptor beta chains from one specimen sequenced in a study of CD8 T cells in ankylosing spondylitis. TCRdb re-called the 5' RACE reads through MiXCR, storing one row per CDR3 protein. The sample has 200,000 to 250,000 distinct CDR3 sequences, about 10% seen once. Sequencing was carried out using blood, either unsorted or a sorted T cell fraction (not recorded which). Receptor source: a male donor with ankylosing spondylitis or in good health (not recorded which).

This clonotype was seen many times. The chain carries TRBV5-4 and TRBJ2-5; unclear D gene. Per germline, CDR1 SGHNT and CDR2 YYREEE (reference sequence). CDR3 size: 12 residues. The ends were cut back, 3 bases at V and 5 bases at J, with 8 bases in the middle. The CDR3 DNA reads TGTGCCAGCAGCTCGACCCCCGAGACCCAGTACTTC. Its translation: CASSSTPETQYF.

This clonotype was counted ten times or more. The rearrangement uses TRBV6-5 and TRBJ1-2, with 7 positions matching TRBD1. Germline values: CDR1 MNHEY, CDR2 SVGAGI. Trimming at V came to 2 bases and at J to 6 bases, leaving 9 bases not matched to a gene. The CDR3 totals 15 residues. CDR3 sequence reads: CASSYLRGRSDGYTF. The CDR3 DNA reads TGTGCCAGCAGTTACCTCAGGGGGAGAAGTGATGGCTACACCTTC.

This clonotype was seen at least ten times. Here the CDR3 DNA reads TGCAGTGCTAGATCAAGCGGGGGGGCCTTTTTCGATGAGCAGTTCTTC. Protein product: CSARSSGGAFFDEQFF. V and J are TRBV20-1 and TRBJ2-1, with 10 positions matching TRBD2. V lost 2 bases and J lost 8; bases outside the gene matches: 12. The CDR3 runs 16 residues. The germline gives CDR1 DFQATT, CDR2 SNEGSKA (reference sequence).

As DNA, the CDR3 is TGTGCCAGCAGTTTTGGGGGAAACACCATATATTTT. Its translation: CASSFGGNTIYF. The V gene is TRBV12-3 or TRBV12-4, the J gene TRBJ1-3; no clear D gene. The CDR3 is 12 residues long. Trimming left V 3 bases short and J 4 bases short, with 4 bases between.

This clonotype was observed many times. This chain uses TRBV20-1 with TRBJ2-7, with TRBD2 matching over 9 bases. V trimming: 0 bases; J trimming: 0 bases; junction bases outside the gene matches: 3. The CDR3 extends over 15 amino acids. From germline, CDR1 is DFQATT and CDR2 SNEGSKA (reference sequence). CDR3 DNA: TGCAGTGCTAGAGATGGCGGGAGGGGCTCCTACGAGCAGTACTTC. It encodes CSARDGGRGSYEQYF.

This clonotype was recorded many times. The V call is TRBV28, the J call TRBJ2-5; D is unresolved. Looked up from germline, CDR1 is MDHEN and CDR2 is SYDVKM. V was shortened by 5 bases and J by 0 bases, with 10 bases between the two germline ends. This CDR3 has 14 amino acids. The CDR3 sequence is CASSDGSYQETQYF. CDR3 in DNA: TGTGCCAGCAGTGACGGGTCGTACCAAGAGACCCAGTACTTC.

This clonotype was counted between two and nine times. The rearrangement links TRBV29-1 to TRBJ1-2; possible D gene TRBD1, 5 bases. The CDR3 length is 11 residues. CDR1 is SQVTM and CDR2 is ANQGSEA in the germline V gene. V lost 2 bases to trimming and J lost 8 bases, with 9 bases between them. The CDR3 reads CSVEQGGGYTF. CDR3 nucleotide sequence: TGCAGCGTTGAACAGGGTGGAGGCTACACCTTC.

This clonotype was seen many times. V gene TRBV15 combines with J gene TRBJ2-3; no firm D call. CDR1 and CDR2 from the germline V gene are LNHNV and YYDKDF (reference sequence). This CDR3 spans 13 amino acids. With 6 bases removed from V and 4 bases from J, the gap between germline ends came to 11 bases. CDR3 protein: CATRPSGADTQYF. The DNA for the CDR3 is TGTGCCACCAGGCCTTCTGGAGCAGATACGCAGTATTTT.

This clonotype was seen ten or more times. The gene calls are TRBV20-1 and TRBJ2-3; 16 bases are a match to TRBD2. V lost 3 bases and J lost 6; bases outside the gene matches: 6. The CDR3 is 16 amino acids. Germline loops: CDR1 DFQATT, CDR2 SNEGSKA (reference sequence). The CDR3 nucleotides read TGCAGTGCTAGGACGGGACTAGCGGGGGGGCCGGATACGCAGTATTTT. Its protein product is CSARTGLAGGPDTQYF.

This clonotype was counted at least ten times. CDR3 nucleotides: TGTGCCAGCAGCGTAGGACCAGGGTTTTCTAACTATGGCTACACCTTC. This sequence encodes CASSVGPGFSNYGYTF. The chain is built from TRBV9 and TRBJ1-2; possibly TRBD1 for D (5 bases). The CDR3 is 16 residues long. The germline gives CDR1 SGDLS, CDR2 YYNGEE. The V and J ends lost 0 bases and 0 bases respectively, with 12 bases between them.

The chain recombines TRBV6-2 or TRBV6-3 with TRBJ2-5, with D perhaps matching TRBD2 (6 bases). V was pared by 6 bases and J by 9 bases, with 14 bases between. The CDR3 is 12 residues long. Germline CDR1 MNHEY, CDR2 SVGEGT. The chain's CDR3 is CASSEGLEAQYF. The CDR3 DNA reads TGTGCCAGCAGCGAGGGACTCGAGGCCCAGTACTTC.

This clonotype has a count of ten or more. The CDR3 region is CASSPRTGGGGDIQYF. Here the CDR3 DNA reads TGCGCCAGCAGCCCGCGGACAGGGGGCGGTGGTGACATTCAGTACTTC. The chain uses TRBV5-1 and TRBJ2-4; TRBD1 matches 11 bases. The CDR3 runs to 16 residues. Germline V gene data show CDR1 as SGHRS and CDR2 as YFSETQ. The trim removed 4 bases at V and 8 bases at J, leaving 11 bases unmatched.

The rearrangement joins TRBV7-8 to TRBJ2-2; D may be TRBD1 (5 bases). Trimming took off 7 bases at V and 1 base at J, with 22 bases between the two ends. This CDR3 contains 18 residues. Germline assignment: CDR1 SGHVS and CDR2 FQNEAQ. DNA for the CDR3: TGTGCCAGCATCCACCTCTCCCCAGGGCGAAGGAACACCGGGGAGCTGTTTTTT. Translation: CASIHLSPGRRNTGELFF.

This clonotype was recorded at least ten times. V is TRBV11-2 and J is TRBJ2-3; TRBD1 matches at 7 bases. J lost 1 base, V lost 6 bases, and 10 bases had no gene match. Germline V gene sequence: CDR1 SGHAT, CDR2 FQNNGV. The CDR3 extends over 16 amino acids. CDR3 sequence (DNA): TGTGCCAGCAGACCCGTGGCAGGGGGTCGCACAGATACGCAGTATTTT. Translation: CASRPVAGGRTDTQYF.

In this sample, this clonotype turned up many times. This rearrangement joins TRBV11-2 to TRBJ2-5; 8 bases align to TRBD2. In germline, CDR1 is SGHAT, CDR2 FQNNGV. The CDR3 has 14 residues. With 4 bases clipped from V and 5 bases from J, the junction kept 6 bases outside the gene matches. The CDR3 is CASSSNSGIETQYF. The CDR3 bases are TGTGCCAGCAGCTCAAATAGCGGGATTGAGACCCAGTACTTC.

Many counts were recorded for this clonotype. The chain recombines TRBV10-2 with TRBJ2-7; D unclear. The CDR3 runs to 14 residues. Germline V gene data show CDR1 as WSHSY and CDR2 as SAAADI. Trimming removed 3 bases at V and 3 bases at J, with 12 bases between. For the CDR3, the DNA is TGCGCCAGCAGTGAAGATCCAGGAAACTACGAGCAGTACTTC. As protein: CASSEDPGNYEQYF.

The chain employs TRBV7-2 and TRBJ1-2, with TRBD1 matching 8 bases. The junction had 12 bases not matched to a gene; V was cut back by 5 bases and J by 1 base. The CDR3 covers 17 residues. The germline gives CDR1 SGHTA, CDR2 FQGNSA. Here the CDR3 reads CASSPQGQGADNYGYTF. For the CDR3, the DNA is TGTGCCAGCAGCCCCCAGGGCCAGGGGGCGGATAACTATGGCTACACCTTC.

This clonotype has only a few counts. The chain links TRBV5-5 to TRBJ2-5; possibly TRBD1 for D (6 bases). This CDR3 region has 16 residues. Germline assignment: CDR1 SGHKS and CDR2 YYEKEE (reference sequence). Deletions cut 1 base from V and 3 bases from J, with 16 bases between. The CDR3 coding sequence is TGTGCCAGCAGCTTGAAGGGGGAGTGGTCAGAAGAGACCCAGTACTTC. Encoded protein: CASSLKGEWSEETQYF.

The rearrangement uses TRBV5-1 and TRBJ1-4, with a weak D call TRBD1 (6 bases). Germline V CDR1 and CDR2: SGHRS, YFSETQ. This CDR3 contains 15 residues. V was shortened by 4 bases and J by 5 bases, with 15 bases between the two germline ends. The CDR3: CASSTGQNGNEKLFF. Here the CDR3 DNA reads TGCGCCAGCAGCACCGGACAGAATGGAAATGAAAAACTGTTTTTT.

This clonotype was seen many times. The V call is TRBV29-1, the J call TRBJ2-7, with 8 bases identical to TRBD1. CDR3 size: 13 residues. The V gene's germline CDR1 is SQVTM and CDR2 ANQGSEA. The CDR3 spells CSAGQGSPYEQYF. In nucleotides, the CDR3 is TGCAGTGCTGGACAGGGCTCGCCCTACGAGCAGTACTTC.

The chain recombines TRBV15 with TRBJ2-7; 10 positions match TRBD2. V gave up 0 bases and J gave up 3 bases; unmatched junction bases: 5. The CDR3 is made up of 16 amino acids. Germline lookup yields CDR1 LNHNV and CDR2 YYDKDF (reference sequence). Here the CDR3 DNA reads TGTGCCACCAGCAGAGATTTGGCTAGCGGGAGCTACGAGCAGTACTTC. Translating it yields CATSRDLASGSYEQYF.

This clonotype was detected many times. The gene calls are TRBV29-1 and TRBJ2-5; D perhaps matches TRBD1 (6 bases). Germline-derived CDR1 and CDR2 are SQVTM and ANQGSEA. Between the trimmed V and J ends, which lost 4 bases and 2 bases, there was a span of 17 bases. This CDR3 contains 15 residues. This CDR3 is CSVGFPGHAQETQYF. The DNA for the CDR3 is TGCAGCGTTGGGTTCCCGGGACATGCTCAAGAGACCCAGTACTTC.

At least ten counts were recorded for this clonotype. The rearrangement uses TRBV9 and TRBJ2-3; D gene uncertain. This CDR3 is 16 amino acids long. Germline V gene sequence: CDR1 SGDLS, CDR2 YYNGEE. V dropped 6 bases and J dropped 3 bases, with 20 bases sitting between them. The CDR3 region is CASTLTPTPYTDTQYF. The CDR3 bases are TGTGCCAGCACCTTGACTCCAACCCCGTATACAGATACGCAGTATTTT.

This clonotype came up many times. J is TRBJ2-3 and V is TRBV20-1, with 11 positions matching TRBD2. The CDR3 runs 14 residues. Germline V lookup: CDR1 DFQATT, CDR2 SNEGSKA (reference sequence). Germline trimming cut 7 bases from V and 3 bases from J; bases unmatched to any gene: 6. The DNA for the CDR3 is TGCAGTGGGCTAGCGGGAGGAGGAACAGATACGCAGTATTTT. Residues: CSGLAGGGTDTQYF.

This clonotype was counted ten times or more. The chain links TRBV5-1 to TRBJ1-1; 11 nucleotides agree with TRBD1. CDR3 size: 15 residues. With 3 bases clipped from V and 4 bases from J, the junction kept 5 bases outside the gene matches. Germline V gives CDR1 SGHRS, CDR2 YFSETQ. CDR3 DNA: TGCGCCAGCAGCTGGACAGGGGGCGACGGCACTGAAGCTTTCTTT. It codes for CASSWTGGDGTEAFF.

There are many counts of this clonotype. The CDR3 DNA reads as TGCGCCAGCAGCCAACTAGCGGGAGGCTACAATGAGCAGTTCTTC. Its protein product is CASSQLAGGYNEQFF. This chain joins TRBV4-1 and TRBJ2-1; 11 bases map to TRBD2. The CDR3 totals 15 residues. The germline CDR1 and CDR2 sequences are MGHRA and YSYEKL. With 2 bases clipped from V and 3 bases from J, the junction kept 0 bases outside the gene matches.

There are many counts of this clonotype. This chain uses TRBV5-1 with TRBJ2-5, with 10 bases identical to TRBD2. Germline values: CDR1 SGHRS, CDR2 YFSETQ. The CDR3 length is 17 residues. Trimming removed 0 bases from V and 3 bases from J; junction bases left unmatched: 8. The chain's CDR3 is CASSLALAGAIKETQYF. For the CDR3, the DNA is TGCGCCAGCAGCTTGGCTCTAGCGGGAGCGATAAAAGAGACCCAGTACTTC. Filled out from reference TRBV5-1 and TRBJ2-5, the complete variable domain reads KAGVTQTPRYLIKTRGQQVTLSCSPISGHRSVSWYQQTPGQGLQFLFEYFSETQRNKGNFPGRFSGRQFSNSRSEMNVSTLELGDSALYLCASSLALAGAIKETQYFGPGTRLLVL.

This clonotype has a count of ten or more. This chain links TRBV15 with TRBJ2-1, with TRBD2 as a possible D gene (5 bases). Germline lookup yields CDR1 LNHNV and CDR2 YYDKDF (reference sequence). The CDR3 extends over 16 amino acids. V lost 5 bases, J lost 3 bases, and 17 bases lay in between. In nucleotides, the CDR3 is TGTGCCACCAGCCACAGAGGAGGAGTGGGCTACAATGAGCAGTTCTTC. Amino acids: CATSHRGGVGYNEQFF.

This clonotype was seen repeatedly, ten times or more. V and J are TRBV29-1 and TRBJ1-1; 9 nucleotides agree with TRBD1. The trim removed 7 bases at V and 4 bases at J, leaving 4 bases unmatched. This CDR3 region has 12 residues. Germline-derived CDR1 and CDR2 are SQVTM and ANQGSEA. CDR3 region: CSALTGGTEAFF. CDR3 in DNA: TGCAGCGCCCTGACAGGGGGCACTGAAGCTTTCTTT.